The clone carrying this TCR beta chain occurred a few times. Treatment defined: roughly 18 received Ad26.COV2.S at low or high dose, single or two shots; 5 received placebo; per-sample allocation not given. All samples were drawn on day 63, counting from the first vaccine or placebo injection. The data are from a study of Ad26.COV2.S vaccination and SARS-CoV-2 variants. Study context: By the intramuscular route, Ad26.COV2.S was given once, or twice 56 days apart.

TCRdb's table, derived via immunoSEQ multiplex PCR, lists solely in-frame clones and lacks some. The sample lists roughly 380,000 clones; approximately 84% were seen once. Germline assignment: CDR1 SGHRS and CDR2 YFSETQ. The ends lost 4 bases at V and 1 base at J; junction bases unmatched: 3. The CDR3 sequence is 14 residues long. The sequence was obtained from a person aged 18-60 years who received the Ad26.COV2.S COVID-19 vaccine or a placebo. This specimen consisted of peripheral blood, obtained in a trial of Ad26.COV2.S vaccine versus placebo. J is TRBJ2-7 and V is TRBV5-1; 9 bases are a match to TRBD1. The CDR3 here is CASSIGQGSYEQYF. Written as DNA, the CDR3 is TGCGCCAGCAGCATCGGACAGGGGTCCTACGAGCAGTACTTC. Together with reference TRBV5-1 and TRBJ2-7, the CDR3 gives the full variable domain: KAGVTQTPRYLIKTRGQQVTLSCSPISGHRSVSWYQQTPGQGLQFLFEYFSETQRNKGNFPGRFSGRQFSNSRSEMNVSTLELGDSALYLCASSIGQGSYEQYFGPGTRLTVT.